Each of the 21 T cell receptor beta chains below was sequenced from the same sample in a study of T cells in tuberculosis. Assay: immunoSEQ multiplex PCR; the TCRdb copy retains only in-frame clones and omits some. The sample includes about 43,000 clones, about 94% seen only once; the top ten take 1.9%. Sequences were obtained from PBMCs. The receptor source for this set is a donor aged 10-29 years with latent tuberculosis or without tuberculosis infection. Some clones in this sample may be carry-over from other donors' samples.

This clone was observed once. This chain joins TRBV7-8 and TRBJ2-5; D gene ambiguous. Germline V gene data show CDR1 as SGHVS and CDR2 as FQNEAQ. The CDR3 runs 17 residues. Trimming took 1 base from V and 5 from J, leaving 20 bases between them. The chain's CDR3 is CASSLGALRTTRETQYF. CDR3 in DNA: TGTGCCAGCAGCTTAGGGGCCCTGCGAACAACAAGGGAGACCCAGTACTTC. Looking up the rest from reference TRBV7-8 and TRBJ2-5 gives the full variable domain: GAGVSQSPRYKVAKRGQDVALRCDPISGHVSLFWYQQALGQGPEFLTYFQNEAQLDKSGLPSDRFFAERPEGSVSTLKIQRTQQEDSAVYLCASSLGALRTTRETQYFGPGTRLLVL.

The chain uses TRBV23-1 and TRBJ1-1; D is undetermined. TRBV23-1 is marked as an open reading frame, function uncertain. V gave up 4 bases and J gave up 1 base, with 13 bases separating them. The CDR3 is 15 residues long. CDR3 sequence reads: CASSPRGVPNTEAFF. The CDR3 nucleotides are TGCGCCAGCAGTCCCCGGGGAGTGCCGAACACTGAAGCTTTCTTT.

The chain uses TRBV11-2 and TRBJ1-2, with 10 bases that match TRBD1. This CDR3 is built from 16 residues. Losses at the gene ends were 5 bases for V and 4 bases for J; bases not matched to a gene: 10. Germline values: CDR1 SGHAT, CDR2 FQNNGV. The CDR3 loop is CASSPPWDRGGYGYTF. CDR3 nucleotides: TGTGCCAGCAGCCCACCCTGGGACAGGGGTGGCTATGGCTACACCTTC. Full variable domain (rest looked up from reference TRBV11-2 and TRBJ1-2): EAGVAQSPRYKIIEKRQSVAFWCNPISGHATLYWYQQILGQGPKLLIQFQNNGVVDDSQLPKDRFSAERLKGVDSTLKIQPAKLEDSAVYLCASSPPWDRGGYGYTFGSGTRLTVV.

The genes are TRBV5-1 and TRBJ1-3, with D possibly matching TRBD1 (6 bases). The CDR3 covers 16 residues. The V and J ends lost 1 base and 3 bases respectively, with 14 bases between them. Germline assignment: CDR1 SGHRS and CDR2 YFSETQ. The CDR3, as DNA: TGCGCCAGCAGCTTGAATGGCCAGGGGAGTGGAAACACCATATATTTT. Its translation is CASSLNGQGSGNTIYF.

The chain joins TRBV4-3 to TRBJ2-7; tentative D call: TRBD1 (5 bases). V lost 0 bases and J 1 base, leaving 22 bases between the germline ends. The CDR3 is 19 amino acids. Looked up from germline, CDR1 is LGHNA and CDR2 is YSLEER. This CDR3 reads CASSQEVPEPGAISYEQYF. In DNA, the CDR3 is TGCGCCAGCAGCCAAGAGGTCCCAGAGCCTGGGGCTATTTCCTACGAGCAGTACTTC.

The rearrangement links TRBV28 to TRBJ2-2, with D perhaps TRBD2 (7 bases). This CDR3 has 17 amino acids. Trimming removed 2 bases from V and 5 bases from J, with 18 bases in between. The germline CDR1 and CDR2 sequences are MDHEN and SYDVKM. For the CDR3, the DNA is TGTGCCAGCAGTTTAGGGTTGACAGGACTAGTTACCGGGGAGCTGTTTTTT. It specifies CASSLGLTGLVTGELFF.

J is TRBJ1-2 and V is TRBV2, with unresolved D. V gave up 4 bases and J gave up 3 bases, with 12 bases separating them. Germline CDR1 is SNHLY and CDR2 is FYNNEI. CDR3 length: 14 residues. The CDR3 DNA is TGTGCCAGCAGTGCACGGGGTAGCTACTATGGCTACACCTTC. Protein product: CASSARGSYYGYTF.

The chain carries TRBV18 and TRBJ2-3, with 8 bases identical to TRBD1. Germline assignment: CDR1 KGHSH and CDR2 LQKENI. After removal of 4 bases from V and 7 bases from J, the junction contained 10 bases not matched to a gene. The CDR3 is 15 residues long. This chain's CDR3 is CASSQMQGASNTQYF. The DNA of the CDR3 is TGTGCCAGCTCACAAATGCAGGGGGCATCAAATACGCAGTATTTT.

The chain carries TRBV5-1 and TRBJ2-1; 14 nucleotides line up with TRBD2. CDR1 is SGHRS and CDR2 is YFSETQ in the germline V gene. This CDR3 spans 16 amino acids. Losses at the gene ends were 2 bases for V and 4 bases for J; bases not matched to a gene: 2. CDR3 sequence reads: CASSFGLAGGYNEQFF. The DNA for the CDR3 is TGCGCCAGCAGCTTTGGACTAGCGGGAGGTTACAATGAGCAGTTCTTC.

The rearrangement uses TRBV7-8 and TRBJ1-2; 7 bases are a match to TRBD1. The junction had 13 bases not matched to a gene; V was cut back by 4 bases and J by 8 bases. The CDR3 spans 15 residues. Germline V CDR1 and CDR2: SGHVS, FQNEAQ. CDR3 nucleotide sequence: TGTGCCAGCAGCTCCAGGACACAGGGGCCGGGAGGCTACACCTTC. Its translation: CASSSRTQGPGGYTF.

The genes are TRBV19 and TRBJ2-3; D perhaps matches TRBD2 (6 bases). The CDR3 is 16 residues long. V shed 5 bases and J shed 2 bases, with 17 bases lying between them. The germline V gene has CDR1 LNHDA and CDR2 SQIVND (reference sequence). For the CDR3, the DNA is TGTGCCAGTAGTTTGTGGACTACCCCCTTCACAGATACGCAGTATTTT. The encoded protein is CASSLWTTPFTDTQYF.

V is TRBV29-1 and J is TRBJ2-7, with 8 nucleotides matching TRBD1. Germline-derived CDR1 and CDR2 are SQVTM and ANQGSEA. This CDR3 spans 15 amino acids. The junction had 9 bases not matched to a gene; V was cut back by 3 bases and J by 2 bases. The CDR3 DNA reads TGCAGCGTTGAGGCTGTTGGGACAGGAACCTACGAGCAGTACTTC. Protein product: CSVEAVGTGTYEQYF.

The chain joins TRBV11-3 to TRBJ2-1; perhaps TRBD2 as D (6 bases). Germline V gene lookup returns CDR1 SGHNT and CDR2 YENEEA. CDR3 size: 11 residues. V lost 5 bases and J lost 10, with 9 bases in between. The CDR3 bases are TGTGCCAGCAGCCAGGCGGGGGAGCAGTTCTTC. This sequence encodes CASSQAGEQFF. Looking up the rest from reference TRBV11-3 and TRBJ2-1 gives the full variable domain: EAGVVQSPRYKIIEKKQPVAFWCNPISGHNTLYWYLQNLGQGPELLIRYENEEAVDDSQLPKDRFSAERLKGVDSTLKIQPAELGDSAVYLCASSQAGEQFFGPGTRLTVL.

The chain has TRBV28 and TRBJ2-1; D perhaps matches TRBD2 (5 bases). Germline V gives CDR1 MDHEN, CDR2 SYDVKM. This CDR3 spans 13 amino acids. Trimming shortened V by 3 bases and J by 6 bases, and 9 bases separated the two germline ends. The CDR3 bases are TGTGCCAGCAGTTTTGCGGGTGTCAATGAGCAGTTCTTC. Protein sequence: CASSFAGVNEQFF.

V usage is TRBV6-5 and J usage is TRBJ2-7, with D tentatively TRBD1 (5 bases). Germline V gene sequence: CDR1 MNHEY, CDR2 SVGAGI. This CDR3 comprises 15 residues. V dropped 2 bases and J dropped 4 bases, with 15 bases sitting between them. CDR3 protein: CASSYSQGERYEQYF. CDR3 DNA: TGTGCCAGCAGTTACAGTCAGGGTGAGAGGTACGAGCAGTACTTC.

The chain is built from TRBV9 and TRBJ1-1, with 9 bases matching TRBD1. V lost 2 bases, J lost 5 bases, and 4 bases stayed unmatched. Germline V gives CDR1 SGDLS, CDR2 YYNGEE. CDR3 length equals 14 residues. The CDR3 spells CASSVGQGGTEAFF. For the CDR3, the DNA is TGTGCCAGCAGCGTGGGACAGGGAGGGACTGAAGCTTTCTTT. Filled out from reference TRBV9 and TRBJ1-1, the complete variable domain reads DSGVTQTPKHLITATGQRVTLRCSPRSGDLSVYWYQQSLDQGLQFLIQYYNGEERAKGNILERFSAQQFPDLHSELNLSSLELGDSALYFCASSVGQGGTEAFFGQGTRLTVV.

The chain employs TRBV27 and TRBJ2-7, with 7 bases fitting TRBD2. After removal of 6 bases from V and 9 bases from J, the junction contained 8 bases not matched to a gene. Germline loops: CDR1 MNHEY, CDR2 SMNVEV (reference sequence). This CDR3 comprises 12 residues. The chain's CDR3 is CASSPGGEGQYF. The CDR3 coding sequence is TGTGCCAGCAGCCCGGGCGGGGAGGGGCAGTACTTC.

The V and J genes are TRBV30 and TRBJ1-2; perhaps TRBD1 as D (6 bases). The CDR3 totals 12 residues. Germline V gives CDR1 GTSNPN, CDR2 SVGIG (reference sequence). V shed 8 bases and J shed 3 bases, with 13 bases lying between them. CDR3 bases: TGTGCCGGAAGGGGACAAGACTATGGCTACACCTTC. Translated: CAGRGQDYGYTF.

Comment on this clone: At one boundary the junction diverges from the germline segment, which might be a read error. The chain couples TRBV14 to TRBJ1-1; no firm D call. CDR3 length: 17 residues. CDR1 is SGHDN, CDR2 FVKESK, per germline. The CDR3 here is CASSQEDYGTASTEAFF. In DNA form, the CDR3 reads TGTGCCAGTAGCCAAGAGGATTACGGTACAGCCTCCACTGAAGCTTTCTTT. The variable domain in full, completed from reference TRBV14 and TRBJ1-1, reads EAGVTQFPSHSVIEKGQTVTLRCDPISGHDNLYWYRRVMGKEIKFLLHFVKESKQDESGMPNNRFLAERTGGTYSTLKVQPAELEDSGVYFCASSQEDYGTASTEAFFGQGTRLTVV.

The chain is built from TRBV6-1 and TRBJ2-7, with 10 nucleotides matching TRBD1. The CDR3 totals 14 residues. V shed 6 bases, J shed 4 bases, and the junction held 6 bases outside the gene matches. The germline V gene encodes CDR1 MNHNS and CDR2 SASEGT. CDR3 bases: TGTGCCAGCAGGACCGGACAGGGGGGTTACGAGCAGTACTTC. This gives the protein CASRTGQGGYEQYF.

The chain links TRBV15 to TRBJ2-7; 7 positions agree with TRBD2. In germline, CDR1 is LNHNV, CDR2 YYDKDF (reference sequence). The V segment lost 1 base and the J segment 3 bases; nucleotides outside the gene matches: 0. The CDR3 contains 13 residues. The CDR3 DNA follows: TGTGCCACCAGCAGAGGGACTAGCTACGAGCAGTACTTC. Translated: CATSRGTSYEQYF.